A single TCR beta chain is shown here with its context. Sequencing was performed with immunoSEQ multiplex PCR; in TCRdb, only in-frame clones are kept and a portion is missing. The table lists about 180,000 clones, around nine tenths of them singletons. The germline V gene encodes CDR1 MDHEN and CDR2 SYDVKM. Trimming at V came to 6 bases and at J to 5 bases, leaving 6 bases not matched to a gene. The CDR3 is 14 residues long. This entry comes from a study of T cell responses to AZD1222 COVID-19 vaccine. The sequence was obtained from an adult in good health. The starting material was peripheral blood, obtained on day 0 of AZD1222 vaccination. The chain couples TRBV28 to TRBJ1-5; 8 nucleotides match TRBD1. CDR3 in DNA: TGTGCCAGCAGGGGGGACAGGCGACATCAGCCCCAGCATTTT. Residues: CASRGDRRHQPQHF.